A selection of T cell receptor beta chains follows, all from one sample in a study of identical twins. TCRdb fed the 5' RACE reads into MiXCR, producing one record per CDR3 protein. The table lists 350,000 to 450,000 distinct CDR3 sequences, around a sixth of them singletons. The sequenced material came from naive T cells sorted from blood. The source is a man aged 45-65 years in good health. Both conserved end residues are part of each CDR3. A D gene is named only where the DNA matches it firmly. Not every row has a clone size; where given, it reads once, few, many or a size class.

v_gene	j_gene	abundance	d_gene	CDR3aa	CDR3nt
TRBV4-3	TRBJ2-5	many	TRBD1	CASSQEGTGYRETQYF	TGCGCCAGCAGTCAAGAGGGGACAGGGTATCGGGAGACCCAGTACTTC
TRBV12-3/TRBV12-4	TRBJ2-1	NA	NA	CASAGPPSSYNEQFF	TGTGCCAGCGCCGGCCCACCGAGCTCCTACAATGAGCAGTTCTTC
TRBV12-3/TRBV12-4	TRBJ2-7	few	TRBD2	CASSSPLASLRGYEQYF	TGTGCCAGCAGTTCTCCACTAGCGTCTCTCCGGGGCTACGAGCAGTACTTC
TRBV20-1	TRBJ2-1	few	TRBD2	CSASVAGFVNEQFF	TGCAGTGCTAGTGTAGCGGGTTTTGTCAATGAGCAGTTCTTC
TRBV9	TRBJ2-5	few	TRBD2	CASSVGTSGSGETQYF	TGTGCCAGCAGCGTCGGGACTAGCGGGAGCGGGGAGACCCAGTACTTC
TRBV11-2	TRBJ2-6	NA	TRBD1	CASSNRGTGANVLTF	TGTGCCAGTTCGAACAGGGGGACCGGGGCCAACGTCCTGACTTTC
TRBV20-1	TRBJ2-3	few	NA	CSARIGGAWRTDTQYF	TGCAGTGCTAGGATTGGGGGCGCCTGGCGCACAGATACGCAGTATTTT
TRBV29-1	TRBJ2-7	NA	NA	CSVVQRYEQYF	TGCAGCGTTGTTCAAAGGTACGAGCAGTACTTC
TRBV5-1	TRBJ2-5	NA	TRBD1	CASSLALQGEETQYF	TGCGCCAGCAGCTTGGCACTCCAGGGGGAAGAGACCCAGTACTTC
TRBV27	TRBJ2-5	NA	TRBD2	CASSFSSWSGRALETQYF	TGTGCCAGCAGTTTTTCCTCCTGGAGCGGGAGGGCCTTAGAGACCCAGTACTTC
TRBV29-1	TRBJ2-6	many	TRBD1	CSAGLGTGWSSGANVLTF	TGCAGCGCTGGGCTCGGGACAGGGTGGAGCTCTGGGGCCAACGTCCTGACTTTC
TRBV12-3/TRBV12-4	TRBJ1-1	NA	NA	CASSLGGGYRAFF	TGTGCCAGCAGCCTGGGGGGGGGATACCGGGCTTTCTTT
TRBV28	TRBJ1-1	NA	NA	CASSSPRGGDTEAFF	TGTGCCAGCAGTTCCCCCCGGGGAGGGGACACTGAAGCTTTCTTT
TRBV4-3	TRBJ1-6	NA	NA	CASSQARDGNSPLHF	TGCGCCAGCAGCCAGGCTCGGGACGGAAATTCACCCCTCCACTTT
TRBV6-1	TRBJ2-3	NA	TRBD2	CASTRLAGGRSTDTQYF	TGTGCCAGCACCAGACTAGCGGGGGGGCGAAGCACAGATACGCAGTATTTT
TRBV20-1	TRBJ1-6	NA	NA	CSARDGGVYNSPLHF	TGCAGTGCTAGAGATGGAGGGGTTTATAATTCACCCCTCCACTTT
TRBV28	TRBJ1-5	NA	TRBD1	CASSSDGQGGQPQHF	TGTGCCAGCAGTTCGGATGGACAGGGAGGACAGCCCCAGCATTTT
TRBV7-6	TRBJ2-6	NA	TRBD1	CASSPGPTGRRSGANVLTF	TGTGCCAGCAGCCCCGGTCCGACAGGGCGCCGCTCTGGGGCCAACGTCCTGACTTTC
TRBV29-1	TRBJ2-1	NA	NA	CSVVGRSNNEQFF	TGCAGCGTTGTTGGGAGATCTAACAATGAGCAGTTCTTC
TRBV7-9	TRBJ1-3	few	TRBD1	CASSPTGFAAGNTIYF	TGTGCCAGCAGCCCGACAGGGTTTGCTGCTGGAAACACCATATATTTT
TRBV15	TRBJ2-7	few	NA	CATSRDRTGTYEQYF	TGTGCCACCAGCAGAGATAGAACAGGAACCTACGAGCAGTACTTC
TRBV5-1	TRBJ2-7	many	NA	CASSLDRASYEQYF	TGCGCCAGCAGCTTGGACAGGGCCTCCTACGAGCAGTACTTC
TRBV6-1	TRBJ2-3	many	NA	CASSERGDTQYF	TGTGCCAGCAGTGAAAGGGGAGATACGCAGTATTTT
TRBV6-2/TRBV6-3	TRBJ2-7	many	NA	CASSYGVGEQYF	TGTGCCAGCAGTTATGGTGTTGGCGAGCAGTACTTC
TRBV6-2/TRBV6-3	TRBJ1-5	NA	NA	CASRYDGTGLYQPQHF	TGTGCCAGCAGGTACGACGGGACGGGACTCTATCAGCCCCAGCATTTT
TRBV12-1	TRBJ2-4	few	NA	CASSSTLGAKNIQYF	TGTGCCAGCAGCTCTACCTTGGGGGCCAAAAACATTCAGTACTTC
TRBV7-9	TRBJ1-4	many	NA	CAAPASTNEKLFF	TGTGCCGCCCCGGCCTCAACTAATGAAAAACTGTTTTTT
TRBV20-1	TRBJ2-1	NA	NA	CSARGFVERYNEQFF	TGCAGTGCTAGGGGTTTTGTGGAGAGATACAATGAGCAGTTCTTC
TRBV7-2	TRBJ2-5	many	NA	CASSLAVRETQYF	TGTGCCAGCAGCTTAGCCGTTAGGGAGACCCAGTACTTC
TRBV7-7	TRBJ2-5	many	NA	CASSLGSGPQETQYF	TGTGCCAGCAGCTTAGGGAGCGGCCCCCAAGAGACCCAGTACTTC
TRBV20-1	TRBJ2-1	NA	TRBD2	CTGTSGSHNEQFF	TGCACTGGGACTAGCGGGAGCCACAATGAGCAGTTCTTC
TRBV29-1	TRBJ1-1	few	NA	CSVGGMNTEAFF	TGCAGCGTTGGAGGGATGAACACTGAAGCTTTCTTT
TRBV11-2	TRBJ1-2	many	NA	CASSLGVVADGYTF	TGTGCCAGCAGCTTAGGTGTCGTAGCGGATGGCTACACCTTC
TRBV20-1	TRBJ2-5	NA	TRBD2	CSARDGGRAETQYF	TGCAGTGCTAGAGATGGCGGGAGGGCAGAGACCCAGTACTTC
TRBV4-1	TRBJ2-6	NA	TRBD1	CASGPEQGLSGANVLTF	TGCGCCAGCGGTCCTGAACAGGGGCTATCGGGGGCCAACGTCCTGACTTTC
TRBV15	TRBJ2-3	NA	NA	CATSRRYNTDTQYF	TGTGCCACCAGCAGACGGTACAACACAGATACGCAGTATTTT
TRBV7-2	TRBJ2-7	many	TRBD2	CASSLRGGRTYYEQYF	TGTGCCAGCAGCTTACGCGGCGGGAGGACTTATTACGAGCAGTACTTC
TRBV4-3	TRBJ2-1	NA	TRBD2	CASSQGGLAGRNEQFF	TGCGCCAGCAGCCAAGGGGGACTAGCGGGGAGAAATGAGCAGTTCTTC
TRBV24-1	TRBJ2-2	few	TRBD1	CATRDRGVGELFF	TGTGCCACCAGGGACAGGGGGGTCGGGGAGCTGTTTTTT
TRBV12-3/TRBV12-4	TRBJ2-7	few	TRBD2	CASSLELTSGRYEQYF	TGTGCCAGCAGTTTAGAATTGACTAGCGGGAGGTACGAGCAGTACTTC
TRBV9	TRBJ2-7	NA	NA	CASSVGSNYEQYF	TGTGCCAGCAGCGTAGGGTCTAACTACGAGCAGTACTTC
TRBV29-1	TRBJ2-5	NA	NA	CSVDPRGFQETQYF	TGCAGCGTTGATCCCAGGGGATTCCAAGAGACCCAGTACTTC
TRBV28	TRBJ1-5	NA	TRBD1	CASSFGTGGEKSQPQHF	TGTGCCAGCAGTTTCGGGACAGGGGGCGAAAAAAGTCAGCCCCAGCATTTT
TRBV6-1	TRBJ2-6	few	NA	CASTQDRLSGANVLTF	TGTGCCAGCACCCAGGACAGACTCTCTGGGGCCAACGTCCTGACTTTC
TRBV7-2	TRBJ2-2	NA	NA	CASSQQGPNTGELFF	TGTGCCAGCAGCCAACAAGGCCCGAACACCGGGGAGCTGTTTTTT
TRBV12-3/TRBV12-4	TRBJ1-1	many	TRBD1	CASSLAGQVPGTEAFF	TGTGCCAGCAGTTTAGCCGGACAGGTACCGGGCACTGAAGCTTTCTTT
TRBV12-3/TRBV12-4	TRBJ1-2	few	NA	CASSQTEGGYTF	TGTGCCAGCAGTCAAACGGAGGGCGGCTACACCTTC
TRBV15	TRBJ1-5	many	NA	CATSREGGGPQHF	TGTGCCACCAGCAGAGAGGGAGGGGGACCCCAGCATTTT
TRBV7-8	TRBJ2-3	NA	TRBD2	CASSKGRAGLSTDTQYF	TGTGCCAGCAGCAAGGGGAGGGCGGGGCTCAGCACAGATACGCAGTATTTT
TRBV20-1	TRBJ2-3	NA	TRBD2	CSARGSGNADTQYF	TGCAGTGCGAGAGGTAGCGGGAATGCAGATACGCAGTATTTT